The clone carrying this T cell receptor (beta chain) was detected once. The identical CDR3 is also encoded by other nucleotide sequences in the sample. This entry comes from a study of shared clonotypes between healthy human individuals. About the research overall: Researchers drew samples from a couple of women and a few men aged 18 to 49.

Donors, healthy HIV-negative adults, lacked recent acute infections or vaccinations. The protocol was immunoSEQ multiplex PCR, while the TCRdb copy is restricted to in-frame clones and leaves out a portion. Here the sample spans 470,000 or so clones, 78% being singletons. Trimming cost V 0 bases and J 7 bases; bases outside gene matches: 4. The V gene's germline CDR1 is SGDLS and CDR2 YYNGEE. This CDR3 contains 15 residues. The sequence derives from a woman aged 40 to 55 in good health. Some clones in this sample may be carry-over from other donors' samples. Sequencing used PBMCs. The V call is TRBV9, the J call TRBJ1-4; 9 bases are a match to TRBD1. The CDR3 is CASSVAGTGSEKLFF. CDR3 bases: TGTGCCAGCAGCGTAGCTGGGACAGGGTCTGAAAAACTGTTTTTT.